These 6 T cell receptor beta chains were sequenced from one sample in a study of metastatic and nonmetastatic thyroid tumors. With MiXCR, TCRdb reprocessed the PCR reads. The sample lists about 21,000 clones, roughly a quarter occurring once. Patients underwent thyroid surgery, and none had received any treatment before it. The sequencing input was blood. The source of these receptors is a female donor with papillary thyroid cancer or a benign thyroid nodule (not recorded which). Some clones in this sample may be carry-over from other donors' samples.

This clone was recorded many times. The chain joins TRBV6-2 or TRBV6-3 to TRBJ2-7, with 10 nucleotides matching TRBD2. V shed 2 bases, J shed 0 bases, and the junction held 7 bases outside the gene matches. CDR3 length: 17 residues. Germline V gene data show CDR1 as MNHEY and CDR2 as SVGEGT. CDR3 in DNA: TGTGCCAGCAGTTACGTACTAGCGGGACGATACTCCTACGAGCAGTACTTC. Translation: CASSYVLAGRYSYEQYF.

By frequency in the sample, this clone is medium-sized. The rearrangement joins TRBV15 to TRBJ2-3; maybe TRBD2 (5 bases). The CDR3 extends over 17 amino acids. Germline CDR1 and CDR2: LNHNV and YYDKDF (reference sequence). Between the trimmed V and J ends, which lost 1 base and 1 base, there was a span of 15 bases. The CDR3 protein is CATSRGTQTWGTDTQYF. The CDR3 DNA reads as TGTGCCACCAGCAGAGGGACTCAAACTTGGGGCACAGATACGCAGTATTTT.

The sample holds a few counts of this clone. The rearrangement uses TRBV2 and TRBJ2-3; D is uncertain. The CDR3 extends over 14 amino acids. Germline CDR1 and CDR2: SNHLY and FYNNEI. Trimming cost V 5 bases and J 0 bases, with 9 bases left between them. The CDR3 nucleotides read TGTGCCAGCAGTCACCTGGACAGCACAGATACGCAGTATTTT. This translates into CASSHLDSTDTQYF.

This clone was seen repeatedly, ten times or more. The gene calls are TRBV6-1 and TRBJ1-4, with a weak D call TRBD1 (5 bases). The CDR3 is 17 amino acids. V shed 8 bases and J shed 8 bases, with 27 bases lying between them. Germline-derived CDR1 and CDR2 are MNHNS and SASEGT. The CDR3 nucleotides read TGTGCCAGCGGTCCCATGGGAGGGGACTTCACTTGGGAAAAACTGTTTTTT. Amino acid sequence: CASGPMGGDFTWEKLFF.

This clone was counted at least ten times. The chain has TRBV4-3 and TRBJ1-1, with no clear D. The V gene lost 4 bases and the J gene lost 1 base, with 13 bases spanning the gap. Germline lookup yields CDR1 LGHNA and CDR2 YSLEER. This CDR3 has 15 residues. The chain's CDR3 is CASSPGLSENTEAFF. As DNA, the CDR3 is TGCGCCAGCAGCCCGGGGTTGTCGGAGAACACTGAAGCTTTCTTT.

This clone has ten or more counts. This sequence joins TRBV5-8 and TRBJ1-4; 9 bases agree with TRBD1. The CDR3 contains 17 residues. Germline loops: CDR1 SGHTS, CDR2 YDEGEE. V trimming: 3 bases; J trimming: 0 bases; junction bases outside the gene matches: 6. The CDR3 loop reads CASSSGTGFSTNEKLFF. The CDR3 DNA reads TGTGCCAGCAGCTCTGGGACAGGGTTTTCAACTAATGAAAAACTGTTTTTT.